Presented here are 2 T cell receptor beta chains from one specimen sequenced in a study of beta chain features in type 1 diabetes. Findings and limits, study-wide: In every one of the four CD4+ subsets, TCRB CDR3s were moderately but significantly shorter in Type 1 diabetes patients.

Since all of the isolated RNA was reverse transcribed, expressed TCRB transcripts were what got sequenced. Sequencing was performed with immunoSEQ multiplex PCR; in TCRdb, only in-frame clones are kept and a portion is missing. Among approximately 730,000 clones, roughly 13% were seen once, and the ten largest hold 0.022%. These TCRs are of unknown antigen specificity. The sequenced material came from naive CD4+ T cells from blood. The receptor set was obtained from a man aged 18 to 29 with type 1 diabetes.

The chain links TRBV15 to TRBJ1-6, with 9 bases lining up with TRBD1. Germline V lookup: CDR1 LNHNV, CDR2 YYDKDF (reference sequence). Trimming at V came to 3 bases and at J to 7 bases, leaving 1 base not matched to a gene. This CDR3 is 14 amino acids long. The CDR3 DNA reads as TGTGCCACCAGCAGTGGACAGGGGAATTCACCCCTCCACTTT. This codes for CATSSGQGNSPLHF.

This clone came up a few times. The J gene is TRBJ2-2, the V gene TRBV5-1; 12 nucleotides match TRBD1. The ends lost 8 bases at V and 7 bases at J; junction bases unmatched: 9. This CDR3 spans 15 amino acids. The germline V gene has CDR1 SGHRS and CDR2 YFSETQ. The CDR3 protein is CASLPGQGANGELFF. In DNA, the CDR3 is TGCGCCAGTCTTCCGGGACAGGGGGCGAACGGGGAGCTGTTTTTT.